The 29 T cell receptor beta chains below come from one sample, sequenced in a study of T cell responses to AZD1222 COVID-19 vaccine (dated by TCRdb to 2020 to 2022). What this sample's time point label stands for: baseline before first vaccination. Libraries were constructed by the immunoSEQ multiplex PCR assay. Not all clones reach the TCRdb copy of this immuneACCESS table, which keeps in-frame sequences only. Checked studies attribute under half of the gap to unresolved V genes and leave the rest unexplained. For this sample there are about 150,000 clones; around 89% appear just once. Roughly 16% of the sample is held by the ten biggest clonotypes. This specimen consisted of peripheral blood, obtained on day 0 of AZD1222 vaccination. The source is an adult in good health.

The gene calls are TRBV9 and TRBJ1-5; D is unresolved. CDR3 length: 13 amino acids. Trimming shortened V by 5 bases and J by 4 bases, and 10 bases separated the two germline ends. Germline CDR1 and CDR2: SGDLS and YYNGEE. The CDR3 region has the DNA TGTGCCAGCAGTCGAAGCTGGAATCAGCCCCAGCATTTT. Encoded protein: CASSRSWNQPQHF.

The rearrangement links TRBV5-1 to TRBJ2-5, with D possibly TRBD1 on 6 matching bases. V gave up 0 bases and J gave up 1 base, with 16 bases separating them. Germline CDR1 is SGHRS and CDR2 is YFSETQ. The CDR3 totals 17 residues. DNA of the CDR3: TGCGCCAGCAGCTTGGGGGCCCCTCACAGGGCCCAAGAGACCCAGTACTTC. This gives the protein CASSLGAPHRAQETQYF.

The chain carries TRBV29-1 and TRBJ2-4; 7 bases fit TRBD1. CDR1 SQVTM and CDR2 ANQGSEA come from the germline V gene. With 1 base clipped from V and 5 bases from J, the junction kept 2 bases outside the gene matches. This CDR3 has 13 amino acids. The CDR3 region is CSVEGQGENIQYF. The CDR3 nucleotides read TGCAGCGTTGAAGGGCAGGGGGAAAACATTCAGTACTTC.

This clone has more than one count but fewer than ten. The V gene is TRBV7-2, the J gene TRBJ2-5; D remains ambiguous. The germline CDR1 and CDR2 sequences are SGHTA and FQGNSA. V was clipped by 6 bases and J by 5 bases, with 16 bases between them. The CDR3 runs 14 residues. CDR3 in DNA: TGTGCCAGCAGGCCCCTCCGGAGCACGGAGACCCAGTACTTC. The encoded protein is CASRPLRSTETQYF.

The chain links TRBV6-2 or TRBV6-3 to TRBJ1-4; D possibly corresponds to TRBD1 (5 bases). Trimming took 6 bases from V and 4 from J, leaving 15 bases between them. Germline V gene sequence: CDR1 MNHEY, CDR2 SVGEGT. This CDR3 is built from 15 residues. The CDR3 region is CASSVSRGDNEKLFF. DNA for the CDR3: TGTGCCAGCAGCGTCTCGCGGGGGGATAATGAAAAACTGTTTTTT.

This chain connects TRBV7-9 to TRBJ1-2, with D unclear. The CDR3 sequence is 15 residues long. The germline V gene has CDR1 SEHNR and CDR2 FQNEAQ (reference sequence). The V and J ends lost 1 base and 6 bases respectively, with 15 bases between them. CDR3 DNA: TGTGCCAGCAGCTTAGGCCCGGGTAAGGTGGATGGCTACACCTTC. Translation gives CASSLGPGKVDGYTF.

V and J are TRBV5-1 and TRBJ1-5; 11 bases agree with TRBD1. After removal of 0 bases from V and 6 bases from J, the junction contained 2 bases not matched to a gene. This CDR3 spans 15 amino acids. CDR1 is SGHRS, CDR2 YFSETQ, per germline. CDR3 nucleotide sequence: TGCGCCAGCAGCTTGGGGACAGGGGGCGGTCAGCCCCAGCATTTT. It encodes CASSLGTGGGQPQHF.

J is TRBJ1-2 and V is TRBV6-5; 9 bases are a match to TRBD1. This CDR3 region has 15 residues. V dropped 2 bases and J dropped 3; count of bases not matched to a gene: 4. CDR1 and CDR2 from the germline V gene are MNHEY and SVGAGI. The CDR3, as DNA: TGTGCCAGCAGTTACGGGACAGGGAAGGACTATGGCTACACCTTC. This translates into CASSYGTGKDYGYTF.

This clone was counted only a few times. CDR3 loop: CASSWGQGMAPLHF. The CDR3 DNA is TGCGCCAGCAGCTGGGGACAGGGGATGGCACCCCTCCACTTT. The chain links TRBV5-1 to TRBJ1-6; TRBD1 matches 10 bases. CDR1 is SGHRS and CDR2 is YFSETQ in the germline V gene. V trimming: 3 bases; J trimming: 11 bases; junction bases outside the gene matches: 5. CDR3 length equals 14 residues.

V gene TRBV6-2 or TRBV6-3 combines with J gene TRBJ2-4; D unclear. V lost 0 bases and J 6 bases, leaving 9 bases between the germline ends. The CDR3 consists of 14 residues. Germline V CDR1 and CDR2: MNHEY, SVGEGT. The CDR3 loop is CASSYSSLRNIQYF. The CDR3 coding sequence is TGTGCCAGCAGTTACTCTTCTCTTCGAAACATTCAGTACTTC.

The V and J genes are TRBV3-1 (or the pseudogene TRBV3-2) and TRBJ1-6; TRBD1 might be the D (5 bases). V lost 3 bases to trimming and J lost 8 bases, with 8 bases between them. Germline CDR1 and CDR2: LGHDT and YNNKEL (reference sequence). The CDR3 length is 13 residues. CDR3 DNA sequence: TGTGCCAGCAGCCAGGGACCTTATTCACCCCTCCACTTT. It yields the protein CASSQGPYSPLHF.

V and J are TRBV19 and TRBJ2-7; tentative D call: TRBD2 (6 bases). There are 15 residues in the CDR3. The V gene's germline CDR1 is LNHDA and CDR2 SQIVND (reference sequence). V was shortened by 5 bases and J by 4 bases, with 18 bases between the two germline ends. The CDR3 nucleotides read TGTGCCAGTAGTGACCCTGCGGAGGGGCCGTACGAGCAGTACTTC. Protein product: CASSDPAEGPYEQYF.

V usage is TRBV27 and J usage is TRBJ2-2; D is ambiguous. CDR3 length: 17 residues. The V gene lost 2 bases and the J gene lost 0 bases, with 13 bases spanning the gap. The germline gives CDR1 MNHEY, CDR2 SMNVEV (reference sequence). The CDR3 DNA is TGTGCCAGCAGTTTAAGTTCACCGCCTACGAACACCGGGGAGCTGTTTTTT. The encoded protein is CASSLSSPPTNTGELFF.

The chain recombines TRBV28 with TRBJ1-2, with 9 positions matching TRBD1. The CDR3 extends over 14 amino acids. Trimming at V came to 5 bases and at J to 4 bases, leaving 5 bases not matched to a gene. CDR1 MDHEN and CDR2 SYDVKM come from the germline V gene. CDR3 protein: CASSTGGEVYGYTF. For the CDR3, the DNA is TGTGCCAGCAGTACAGGGGGCGAAGTCTATGGCTACACCTTC.

V and J are TRBV18 and TRBJ1-5; D ambiguous. Germline loops: CDR1 KGHSH, CDR2 LQKENI. V dropped 5 bases and J dropped 5 bases, with 10 bases sitting between them. The CDR3 consists of 13 residues. The CDR3 bases are TGTGCCAGCTCATTAGGCGGGGATCAGCCCCAGCATTTT. Amino acid sequence: CASSLGGDQPQHF.

V gene TRBV6-5 combines with J gene TRBJ1-2, with TRBD1 identical over 7 bases. Germline assignment: CDR1 MNHEY and CDR2 SVGAGI. Trimming cost V 5 bases and J 5 bases; bases outside gene matches: 2. The CDR3 spans 12 residues. The DNA of the CDR3 is TGTGCCAGCAGTAGACAGGGATATGGCTACACCTTC. Translation gives CASSRQGYGYTF.

The genes are TRBV5-4 and TRBJ1-2, with D possibly matching TRBD1 (6 bases). V lost 4 bases to trimming and J lost 2 bases, with 15 bases between them. The CDR3 loop spans 15 amino acids. Germline CDR1 is SGHNT and CDR2 is YYREEE (reference sequence). The DNA of the CDR3 is TGTGCCAGCAGCCCATCTGGACAGACCAACTATGGCTACACCTTC. It translates to CASSPSGQTNYGYTF.

This rearrangement joins TRBV11-2 to TRBJ2-1; TRBD1 aligns across 12 bases. Trimming removed 5 bases from V and 8 bases from J; junction bases left unmatched: 10. Germline loops: CDR1 SGHAT, CDR2 FQNNGV. The CDR3 consists of 16 residues. CDR3 coding DNA: TGTGCCAGCAGCGTTACCCGGGGACAGGGGGCCGATGAGCAGTTCTTC. Translation gives CASSVTRGQGADEQFF.

The chain links TRBV7-2 to TRBJ2-5, with D uncertain. CDR3 size: 13 residues. The V end lost 1 base, the J end lost 4 bases, and 7 bases lay between the germline ends. Looked up from germline, CDR1 is SGHTA and CDR2 is FQGNSA. CDR3 in DNA: TGTGCCAGCAGCTTAGTCCCGGGAGAGACCCAGTACTTC. Residues: CASSLVPGETQYF. The variable domain in full, with the rest retrieved from reference TRBV7-2 and TRBJ2-5, is GAGVSQSPSNKVTEKGKDVELRCDPISGHTALYWYRQSLGQGLEFLIYFQGNSAPDKSGLPSDRFSAERTGGSVSTLTIQRTQQEDSAVYLCASSLVPGETQYFGPGTRLLVL.

The chain is built from TRBV10-1 and TRBJ2-3, with D uncertain. The CDR3 contains 14 residues. Trimming took 3 bases from V and 1 from J, leaving 8 bases between them. CDR1 is WNHNN, CDR2 SYGVQD, per germline (reference sequence). The DNA for the CDR3 is TGCGCCAGCAGTGACTACATCCGCACAGATACGCAGTATTTT. This sequence encodes CASSDYIRTDTQYF.

The genes are TRBV19 and TRBJ1-5; weak D call: TRBD1 (6 bases). Germline assignment: CDR1 LNHDA and CDR2 SQIVND (reference sequence). V was cut by 7 bases and J by 3 bases, with 16 bases left in between. The CDR3 has 15 amino acids. CDR3 sequence reads: CASTNRWGANQPQHF. The CDR3, as DNA: TGTGCCAGTACCAACAGATGGGGGGCCAATCAGCCCCAGCATTTT.

The chain carries TRBV29-1 and TRBJ2-3; unclear D gene. Trimming shortened V by 4 bases and J by 12 bases, and 20 bases separated the two germline ends. The CDR3 has 13 amino acids. CDR1 and CDR2 (germline): SQVTM, ANQGSEA. Here the CDR3 reads CSVVEAGVIYQYF. The CDR3 region has the DNA TGCAGCGTTGTTGAGGCAGGTGTGATTTATCAGTATTTT.

The CDR3 nucleotides read TGTGCCAGTACCCGATATGGGAGGGGCGCGATGAACACTGAAGCTTTCTTT. Its protein is CASTRYGRGAMNTEAFF. The V gene is TRBV19, the J gene TRBJ1-1; tentative D call: TRBD1 (5 bases). The germline V and J ends were trimmed by 7 bases and 0 bases, with 21 bases remaining between them. The CDR3 length is 17 residues. Per the germline V gene, CDR1 is LNHDA and CDR2 is SQIVND (reference sequence).

The genes are TRBV19 and TRBJ2-2, with D hard to call. Germline V CDR1 and CDR2: LNHDA, SQIVND (reference sequence). The ends were cut back, 3 bases at V and 1 base at J, with 6 bases in the middle. The CDR3 length is 14 residues. In DNA form, the CDR3 reads TGTGCCAGTAGTATTCTCGGGAACACCGGGGAGCTGTTTTTT. Its translation: CASSILGNTGELFF.

The chain uses TRBV7-2 and TRBJ1-2; D is unclear. Trimming left V 5 bases short and J 8 bases short, with 15 bases between. Germline V gene sequence: CDR1 SGHTA, CDR2 FQGNSA. The CDR3 is 13 residues long. CDR3 DNA: TGTGCCAGCAGCCGCCCATGGGAAAGCGGCTACACCTTC. This codes for CASSRPWESGYTF.

This sequence joins TRBV18 and TRBJ1-5; perhaps TRBD1 as D (6 bases). V shed 1 base and J shed 5 bases, with 9 bases lying between them. CDR3 size: 14 residues. CDR1 and CDR2 from the germline V gene are KGHSH and LQKENI. The CDR3 reads CASSPQDSHQPQHF. Here the CDR3 DNA reads TGTGCCAGCTCACCACAGGACAGCCATCAGCCCCAGCATTTT.

DNA for the CDR3: TGTGCCACCAGCAGAGATCAGGGTTCAGAGACCCAGTACTTC. It is translated as CATSRDQGSETQYF. V is TRBV15 and J is TRBJ2-5; possibly TRBD1 for D (5 bases). V shed 0 bases and J shed 4 bases, with 9 bases lying between them. The CDR3 runs to 14 residues. Germline V gives CDR1 LNHNV, CDR2 YYDKDF (reference sequence).

The chain links TRBV7-2 to TRBJ1-1, with D maybe TRBD1 (6 bases). The CDR3 totals 13 residues. Germline V gene lookup returns CDR1 SGHTA and CDR2 FQGNSA. The ends were cut back, 5 bases at V and 6 bases at J, with 13 bases in the middle. Here the CDR3 DNA reads TGTGCCAGCAGCCTAACAGGGAGGTCTGAAGCTTTCTTT. Its translation: CASSLTGRSEAFF. Full variable domain (remainder filled in from reference TRBV7-2 and TRBJ1-1): GAGVSQSPSNKVTEKGKDVELRCDPISGHTALYWYRQSLGQGLEFLIYFQGNSAPDKSGLPSDRFSAERTGGSVSTLTIQRTQQEDSAVYLCASSLTGRSEAFFGQGTRLTVV.

This clone was seen once. The chain recombines TRBV19 with TRBJ1-2; D unresolved. The CDR3 is made up of 14 amino acids. Trimming removed 9 bases from V and 5 bases from J, with 19 bases in between. From germline, CDR1 is LNHDA and CDR2 SQIVND (reference sequence). The CDR3 sequence: CASAPTVNKYGYTF. In DNA form, the CDR3 reads TGTGCCAGCGCCCCGACCGTTAACAAGTATGGCTACACCTTC.